This T cell receptor beta chain was observed in a study of cytomegalovirus exposure and HLA in healthy donors. It was with 60 Vbeta and 13 Jbeta primers that the PCR ran. Data came from immunoSEQ multiplex PCR; TCRdb stores just in-frame clones and leaves some out. The sample holds some 150,000 clones, roughly 89% seen once. This clone was recorded a few times. The germline gives CDR1 MDHEN, CDR2 SYDVKM. V was pared by 6 bases and J by 0 bases, with 5 bases of the junction left unmatched. The CDR3 is 16 residues long. Source material: PBMCs. This TCR derives from a woman in her 30s in good health and CMV-seronegative. J is TRBJ2-1 and V is TRBV28; 10 bases line up with TRBD2. The CDR3 sequence: CASSPSGSSSYNEQFF. The CDR3 DNA sequence: TGTGCCAGCAGCCCTAGCGGGAGCTCCTCCTACAATGAGCAGTTCTTC.